This record looks at one T cell receptor beta chain sequence and its context. Time point denoted: after neoadjuvant nivolumab, at surgical resection. CDR3 length: 11 amino acids. The V gene's germline CDR1 is SNHLY and CDR2 FYNNEI. V was shortened by 2 bases and J by 7 bases, with 5 bases between the two germline ends. This sample is drawn from a study of neoadjuvant anti-PD-1 for oral cavity cancer. Libraries were prepared by immunoSEQ multiplex PCR; TCRdb keeps only in-frame clonotypes and omits some of them. Here the sample spans tens of thousands of clones, over 35% being singletons. The chain carries TRBV2 and TRBJ1-2; D gene ambiguous. The sample was tumor tissue, taken after nivolumab (anti-PD-1) treatment. The receptor's source is a person between 35 and 79 years old with oral cavity squamous cell carcinoma. CDR3 sequence (DNA): TGTGCCAGCAGTGAATCAGGTGGCTACACCTTC. Translation: CASSESGGYTF.